The 9 T cell receptor beta chains below come from one sample, sequenced in a study of shared clonotypes between healthy human individuals. Profiled with immunoSEQ multiplex PCR; TCRdb holds only in-frame clones, not every one. The table records 2 million to 2.5 million clones, 85% to 95% of them present only once. Sequencing was done on a sample of naive CD4+ T cells from PBMCs. Subset reported: CD45RA+ positively selected. The receptors come from a man aged 18 to 29 in good health. Some clones in this sample may be carry-over from other donors' samples.

This rearrangement joins TRBV2 to TRBJ2-1; TRBD2 matches 10 bases. Germline CDR1 SNHLY, CDR2 FYNNEI. The CDR3 loop spans 15 amino acids. After removal of 1 base from V and 16 bases from J, the junction contained 13 bases not matched to a gene. CDR3 DNA sequence: TGTGCCAGCAGTGAAGAAATTCTAGCGGGAGTAGTTATATTCTTC. Its translation is CASSEEILAGVVIFF.

The gene calls are TRBV10-3 and TRBJ1-3; D remains ambiguous. Trimming stripped 6 bases from V and 0 bases from J, with 9 bases between. CDR1 is ENHRY and CDR2 is SYGVKD in the germline V gene. CDR3 length: 14 amino acids. CDR3 sequence (DNA): TGTGCCATCAGCCCGGTCGACTCTGGAAACACCATATATTTT. This gives the protein CAISPVDSGNTIYF.

The rearrangement joins TRBV29-1 to TRBJ2-2; TRBD1 matches at 10 bases. In germline, CDR1 is SQVTM, CDR2 ANQGSEA. The CDR3 runs 13 residues. The trim removed 6 bases at V and 4 bases at J, leaving 2 bases unmatched. CDR3 sequence reads: CSVGTGVTGELFF. In DNA form, the CDR3 reads TGCAGCGTCGGGACAGGGGTCACCGGGGAGCTGTTTTTT.

This rearrangement joins TRBV9 to TRBJ2-1; D might be TRBD2 (6 bases). Looked up from germline, CDR1 is SGDLS and CDR2 is YYNGEE. The CDR3 covers 18 residues. V shed 2 bases and J shed 4 bases, with 22 bases lying between them. The CDR3, as DNA: TGTGCCAGCAGCGTGACTCCGGGACTCAAGTTCCTGTACAATGAGCAGTTCTTC. Its translation: CASSVTPGLKFLYNEQFF.

The chain recombines TRBV18 with TRBJ1-2; 8 bases match TRBD1. CDR1 is KGHSH and CDR2 is LQKENI in the germline V gene. This CDR3 is 13 amino acids long. Unmatched junction bases numbered 7, after V lost 8 bases and J lost 5 bases. The DNA of the CDR3 is TGTGCCAGCGGACAGGGAGCAGAGTATGGCTACACCTTC. Amino acids: CASGQGAEYGYTF.

V is TRBV15 and J is TRBJ1-2; 10 bases line up with TRBD1. The germline CDR1 and CDR2 sequences are LNHNV and YYDKDF (reference sequence). This CDR3 region has 14 residues. Losses at the gene ends were 5 bases for V and 3 bases for J; bases not matched to a gene: 3. The CDR3 coding sequence is TGTGCCACCAGCCCGGACAGGGGGTACTATGGCTACACCTTC. Translated: CATSPDRGYYGYTF.

The chain combines TRBV7-2 with TRBJ2-4, with a weak D call TRBD2 (6 bases). Per germline, CDR1 SGHTA and CDR2 FQGNSA. The CDR3 has 14 amino acids. Trimming removed 5 bases from V and 4 bases from J, with 12 bases in between. CDR3 loop: CASSPGELKNIQYF. Here the CDR3 DNA reads TGTGCCAGCAGCCCGGGAGAACTTAAAAACATTCAGTACTTC.

The chain combines TRBV10-2 with TRBJ1-3; the D gene is possibly TRBD1 (6 bases). The CDR3 is 15 residues long. Germline CDR1 WSHSY, CDR2 SAAADI. The V gene lost 4 bases and the J gene lost 0 bases, with 10 bases spanning the gap. This chain's CDR3 is CASSGGLISGNTIYF. CDR3 coding DNA: TGCGCCAGCAGTGGGGGGCTGATCTCTGGAAACACCATATATTTT.

This chain joins TRBV5-4 and TRBJ2-2; 7 nucleotides align to TRBD1. Germline V gene data show CDR1 as SGHNT and CDR2 as YYREEE (reference sequence). The CDR3 is made up of 15 amino acids. With 4 bases clipped from V and 3 bases from J, the junction kept 6 bases outside the gene matches. Here the CDR3 DNA reads TGTGCCAGCAGCCTGCAGGGGGTGGACACCGGGGAGCTGTTTTTT. Translated: CASSLQGVDTGELFF.